These 6 T cell receptor beta chains were sequenced from one sample in a study of control samples from healthy donors and cancer patients. Sequencing used immunoSEQ multiplex PCR; TCRdb keeps in-frame clones, though not all of them. The sample lists approximately 150,000 clones; around nine tenths were seen once. The specimen was blood. These receptors came from a man in his thirties or forties in good health.

This clone was counted once. The V and J genes are TRBV27 and TRBJ2-7; D is possibly TRBD1 (6 bases). Germline V gene data show CDR1 as MNHEY and CDR2 as SMNVEV (reference sequence). There are 11 residues in the CDR3. V was shortened by 3 bases and J by 13 bases, with 13 bases between the two germline ends. In DNA, the CDR3 is TGTGCCAGCAGTTTGAACAGGGCACTTTACTTC. Protein product: CASSLNRALYF.

This chain links TRBV5-6 with TRBJ1-2; D might be TRBD1 (5 bases). V was trimmed by 3 bases and J by 6 bases, leaving 15 bases between them. The CDR3 length is 14 residues. Looked up from germline, CDR1 is SGHDT and CDR2 is YYEEEE. CDR3 in amino acids: CASSSGTERDGYTF. The CDR3 nucleotides read TGTGCCAGCAGCTCCGGGACTGAGCGTGATGGCTACACCTTC.

V gene TRBV18 combines with J gene TRBJ2-1, with D possibly matching TRBD2 (6 bases). V shed 0 bases and J shed 8 bases, with 14 bases lying between them. CDR1 and CDR2 (germline): KGHSH, LQKENI. The CDR3 is 15 residues long. The DNA for the CDR3 is TGTGCCAGCTCACCACCGAGTTTGAGCGGGCATGAGCAGTTCTTC. It specifies CASSPPSLSGHEQFF.

This clone was observed a single time. J is TRBJ1-2 and V is TRBV6-4, with TRBD1 as a possible D gene (5 bases). Germline V gene data show CDR1 as MRHNA and CDR2 as SNTAGT. CDR3 length equals 15 residues. V lost 3 bases and J lost 5, with 16 bases in between. The CDR3 region is CASSETETAAYGYTF. For the CDR3, the DNA is TGTGCCAGCAGTGAAACCGAGACAGCAGCTTATGGCTACACCTTC.

The J gene is TRBJ2-3, the V gene TRBV7-6; 9 bases are a match to TRBD1. The germline gives CDR1 SGHVS, CDR2 FNYEAQ. Trimming at V came to 5 bases and at J to 6 bases, leaving 9 bases not matched to a gene. The CDR3 contains 15 residues. The CDR3 here is CASSLTGGEGDTQYF. The CDR3 bases are TGTGCCAGCAGCCTTACAGGGGGCGAAGGGGATACGCAGTATTTT.

This clone has a single count. This chain joins TRBV30 and TRBJ2-1; D is undetermined. V lost 0 bases to trimming and J lost 6 bases, with 15 bases between them. Germline V CDR1 and CDR2: GTSNPN, SVGIG (reference sequence). The CDR3 is made up of 15 amino acids. CDR3 region: CAWSVPPLLGNEQFF. DNA for the CDR3: TGTGCCTGGAGTGTACCCCCTCTCTTGGGCAATGAGCAGTTCTTC.